This T cell receptor beta chain appears in the sequencing data of a study of blood T cell repertoires in COVID-19. This table comes from immunoSEQ multiplex PCR, and its TCRdb copy is limited to in-frame clones, with some not included. The repertoire holds approximately 230,000 clones, with 80% to 90% as singletons. Germline V lookup: CDR1 MNHEY, CDR2 SVGAGI. V lost 0 bases, J lost 1 base, and 6 bases stayed unmatched. The CDR3 length is 16 residues. This rearrangement joins TRBV6-5 to TRBJ2-7; 7 nucleotides align to TRBD2. Specimen: PBMCs or T cells enriched from blood (not recorded which). This TCR was recovered from a woman aged 45-59 years with acute COVID-19. The CDR3 loop is CASSYSGTTLSYEQYF. CDR3 DNA sequence: TGTGCCAGCAGTTACTCGGGGACTACCTTATCCTACGAGCAGTACTTC.